This section outlines one T cell receptor (beta chain) sequence together with its context. The antigen remains undetermined. The data were obtained in a study of cytomegalovirus exposure and HLA in healthy donors. From germline, CDR1 is SNHLY and CDR2 FYNNEI. The CDR3 has 13 residues. Trimming took 5 bases from V and 6 from J; bases not matched to a gene: 4. Study-wide findings and caveats: Most TCR sequences were rare, but some public TCRs occurred in many donors. On later analysis, the bulk of CMV-associated TCR beta chains appeared to be HLA-restricted. Some V segments could not be told apart, so they were left out, TRBV6-2 and TRBV6-3 among them.

Each of the donors was a healthy bone marrow donor. PCR used 60 Vbeta primers and 13 Jbeta primers. TCRdb keeps only in-frame clones here, not all; method: immunoSEQ multiplex PCR. This table holds about 110,000 clones, approximately 80% found once. The specimen sequenced was PBMCs. The rearrangement joins TRBV2 to TRBJ2-1; 7 bases match TRBD1. The origin of this receptor is a woman aged 25 to 39 in good health and CMV-seropositive. In DNA form, the CDR3 reads TGTGCCAGCAGTTCAAGGGGGCTCAATGAGCAGTTCTTC. Its translation is CASSSRGLNEQFF.